This TCR beta chain is drawn from a study of CD8 T cells in ankylosing spondylitis (TCRdb year 2017). At the level of the whole study: The study set out to find disease-linked TCR variants by profiling T cell receptor beta repertoires in ankylosing spondylitis patients and healthy donors. In total, the full study cohort was made up of about 99 healthy donors and 25 to 30 ankylosing spondylitis patients. Peripheral blood samples were taken, and synovial fluid was additionally collected from ankylosing spondylitis patients. Results and caveats for the whole study, not just this receptor: Some TCR beta motif variants had previously been reported in synovial fluid and blood of reactive arthritis patients, which suggested common disease-initiation mechanisms. A TCR beta motif made up of several highly homologous amino acid variants appeared to be characteristic of blood from ankylosing spondylitis patients. In peripheral blood, the disease-linked clones were found at relatively low frequencies and had a CD8+ phenotype. According to the report, matched synovial fluid samples from ankylosing spondylitis patients were significantly enriched for the disease-linked clones.

V has 4 bases trimmed and J has 4 bases trimmed; junction bases matching no gene number 11. Reading the germline V gene gives CDR1 SGDLS and CDR2 YYNGEE. CDR3 length: 17 amino acids, cysteine to phenylalanine. Only the CDR3 part of the read is kept: 51 bases, read in frame from the first base. Sequencing relied on an Illumina HiSeq 2500. Quantitative 5'-RACE with molecular barcodes was used to prepare TCR beta libraries. On the authors' methods: A new computational method based on a probabilistic model of VDJ rearrangement was used to identify disease-linked TCR variants. The public reads were run again by TCRdb, first through fastp at Q25 and then through MiXCR, and only productive beta chains were kept. Entries are consolidated by CDR3 protein sequence, retaining the most common genes and DNA. These V and J calls derive from TCRdb rather than the authors' analysis. The sample table lists tens of thousands of distinct CDR3 sequences, under 3% of them with a count of one. The ten largest clones represent around 7.7% of the sample.

This clonotype was observed at least ten times. This receptor's antigen is unknown. There are no base qualities to consult, and no much larger clone falls within one base. The sequence was collected from a female donor with ankylosing spondylitis or in good health (not recorded which). The chain is assembled from TRBV9 and TRBJ2-3; a stretch of 11 junction bases matches TRBD2. Sample: blood, either unsorted or a sorted T cell fraction (not recorded which). The CDR3 is CASSTGTSGRGSDTQYF. The nucleotides read TGTGCCAGCAGCACAGGCACTAGCGGGAGAGGGTCAGATACGCAGTATTTT.